These 19 T cell receptor beta chains originate from one sample sequenced in a study of response to subunit inactivated influenza vaccine. TCRdb recomputed calls from the RT-PCR reads with MiXCR, one row per CDR3 protein. This sample has 450,000 to 600,000 distinct CDR3 sequences; about 17% occur once, and the top ten carry 3% to 3.5%. The starting material was CD4+ T cells sorted from PBMCs, obtained around 25 months after vaccination. These receptor sequences come from a man aged 50-75 years who received an inactivated influenza vaccine.

The chain joins TRBV6-5 to TRBJ1-2, with 7 bases aligning to TRBD1. The CDR3 contains 12 residues. Germline V lookup: CDR1 MNHEY, CDR2 SVGAGI. Losses at the gene ends were 8 bases for V and 8 bases for J; bases not matched to a gene: 8. The CDR3 here is CASGDRVGGYTF. Written as DNA, the CDR3 is TGTGCCAGCGGTGACAGGGTTGGCGGCTACACCTTC.

The chain links TRBV20-1 to TRBJ2-2, with 9 bases aligning to TRBD1. Trimming cost V 2 bases and J 5 bases; bases outside gene matches: 9. Germline CDR1 is DFQATT and CDR2 is SNEGSKA (reference sequence). The CDR3 is made up of 16 amino acids. The CDR3 nucleotides read TGCAGTGCTAGACTAACCGGGACAGGGATAACCGGGGAGCTGTTTTTT. Translated, it gives CSARLTGTGITGELFF.

This clonotype showed up many times. The chain links TRBV7-2 to TRBJ2-2; 11 bases are shared with TRBD2. Germline CDR1 is SGHTA and CDR2 is FQGNSA. The junction had 8 bases not matched to a gene; V was cut back by 4 bases and J by 4 bases. This CDR3 contains 17 residues. The CDR3 DNA sequence: TGTGCCAGCAGCTCTCCACTTAGCGGGGGGGCCACCGGGGAGCTGTTTTTT. Translating it yields CASSSPLSGGATGELFF.

This clonotype showed up many times. The V and J genes are TRBV5-1 and TRBJ2-7; D uncertain. This CDR3 has 16 amino acids. Germline CDR1 is SGHRS and CDR2 is YFSETQ. Trimming took 0 bases from V and 3 from J, leaving 16 bases between them. As DNA, the CDR3 is TGCGCCAGCAGCTTGGGTCCAGATAAGGGCCTCTACGAGCAGTACTTC. Amino acid sequence: CASSLGPDKGLYEQYF.

This chain connects TRBV4-3 to TRBJ2-7; TRBD2 is a possible D gene (5 bases). V gave up 0 bases and J gave up 3 bases, with 9 bases separating them. The length of the CDR3 is 14 residues. From germline, CDR1 is LGHNA and CDR2 YSLEER. The CDR3, as DNA: TGCGCCAGCAGCCAAGATTGGAGGAGCTACGAGCAGTACTTC. Translated: CASSQDWRSYEQYF.

This chain uses TRBV20-1 with TRBJ2-3; 10 nucleotides agree with TRBD2. Germline V gene lookup returns CDR1 DFQATT and CDR2 SNEGSKA (reference sequence). The CDR3 covers 17 residues. V was pared by 6 bases and J by 2 bases, with 14 bases of the junction left unmatched. The DNA for the CDR3 is TGCAGTGCCCTATCTTCGACTAGCGGGCTCTTCACAGATACGCAGTATTTT. It yields the protein CSALSSTSGLFTDTQYF.

The chain carries TRBV3-1 and TRBJ2-1; D unresolved. V was trimmed by 1 base and J by 4 bases, leaving 14 bases between them. There are 16 residues in the CDR3. Per germline, CDR1 LGHDT and CDR2 YNNKEL (reference sequence). This CDR3 reads CASSQVARISYNEQFF. CDR3 in DNA: TGTGCCAGCAGCCAAGTCGCTAGGATTTCATACAATGAGCAGTTCTTC.

This clonotype was observed a few times. The chain is built from TRBV7-2 and TRBJ2-1; D is unresolved. Looked up from germline, CDR1 is SGHTA and CDR2 is FQGNSA. Trimming removed 2 bases from V and 3 bases from J, with 11 bases in between. This CDR3 is built from 15 residues. The CDR3 bases are TGTGCCAGCAGCTTATCCTCGGCTCACTACAATGAGCAGTTCTTC. Residues: CASSLSSAHYNEQFF.

The J gene is TRBJ1-6, the V gene TRBV3-1; 7 bases are shared with TRBD1. The V and J ends lost 11 bases and 9 bases, in that order; junction bases with no gene match: 10. Germline V gives CDR1 LGHDT, CDR2 YNNKEL (reference sequence). CDR3 length: 13 residues. The CDR3 nucleotides read TGTGCCTCCCGACAGGGAAGGAGTTCACCCCTCCACTTT. Its translation is CASRQGRSSPLHF. The whole variable domain, filled in from reference TRBV3-1 and TRBJ1-6, reads DTAVSQTPKYLVTQMGNDKSIKCEQNLGHDTMYWYKQDSKKFLKIMFSYNNKELIINETVPNRFSPKSPDKAHLNLHINSLELGDSAVYFCASRQGRSSPLHFGNGTRLTVT.

This rearrangement joins TRBV7-9 to TRBJ2-3; 12 nucleotides agree with TRBD2. Germline CDR1 reads SEHNR; CDR2 reads FQNEAQ (reference sequence). CDR3 size: 15 residues. The ends lost 6 bases at V and 5 bases at J; junction bases unmatched: 6. CDR3 sequence: CASSPGLAGIDTQYF. Here the CDR3 DNA reads TGTGCCAGCAGTCCGGGACTAGCGGGCATAGATACGCAGTATTTT.

In this sample, this clonotype turned up a few times. This chain joins TRBV29-1 and TRBJ1-4; 7 bases agree with TRBD1. V gave up 6 bases and J gave up 5 bases; unmatched junction bases: 9. The CDR3 totals 14 residues. The germline gives CDR1 SQVTM, CDR2 ANQGSEA. The CDR3 sequence is CSVARQGLNEKLFF. The CDR3 nucleotides read TGCAGCGTCGCTCGACAGGGCCTAAATGAAAAACTGTTTTTT.

V usage is TRBV5-4 and J usage is TRBJ2-7; D assignment may be TRBD1 or TRBD2 (5 bases each). The CDR3 sequence is 14 residues long. CDR1 SGHNT and CDR2 YYREEE come from the germline V gene (reference sequence). Trimming cost V 1 base and J 2 bases, with 10 bases left between them. The CDR3 loop is CASSLQMGAYEQYF. The CDR3 nucleotides read TGTGCCAGCAGCTTGCAAATGGGGGCCTACGAGCAGTACTTC. The full variable domain, completed using reference TRBV5-4 and TRBJ2-7, is ETGVTQSPTHLIKTRGQQVTLRCSSQSGHNTVSWYQQALGQGPQFIFQYYREEENGRGNFPPRFSGLQFPNYSSELNVNALELDDSALYLCASSLQMGAYEQYFGPGTRLTVT.

The chain combines TRBV5-1 with TRBJ1-3; D is possibly TRBD1 (6 bases). Between the trimmed V and J ends, which lost 0 bases and 0 bases, there was a span of 10 bases. Germline assignment: CDR1 SGHRS and CDR2 YFSETQ. The CDR3 is 16 amino acids. In nucleotides, the CDR3 is TGCGCCAGCAGCTTGGGACAGGCCCGCTCTGGAAACACCATATATTTT. Translated, it gives CASSLGQARSGNTIYF.

In its sample, this clonotype was seen a few times. V gene TRBV28 combines with J gene TRBJ2-7; D is uncertain. The length of the CDR3 is 12 residues. Germline V gives CDR1 MDHEN, CDR2 SYDVKM. Trimming stripped 3 bases from V and 3 bases from J, with 6 bases between. This chain's CDR3 is CASSLSDYEQYF. CDR3 bases: TGTGCCAGCAGTTTGAGTGACTACGAGCAGTACTTC.

This chain links TRBV12-3 or TRBV12-4 with TRBJ2-7; maybe TRBD2 (5 bases). This CDR3 contains 14 residues. Deletions cut 3 bases from V and 2 bases from J, with 11 bases between. DNA of the CDR3: TGTGCCAGCAGTTTGATGGCGGGCGCCTACGAGCAGTACTTC. Its protein is CASSLMAGAYEQYF.

This clonotype turned up a few times. This chain joins TRBV3-1 and TRBJ2-3; possibly TRBD1 or TRBD2 for D (6 bases each). This CDR3 is 14 amino acids long. V was clipped by 6 bases and J by 1 base, with 11 bases between them. The V gene's germline CDR1 is LGHDT and CDR2 YNNKEL (reference sequence). The CDR3: CASRNGGGTDTQYF. The CDR3 DNA reads as TGTGCCAGCAGGAACGGGGGCGGCACAGATACGCAGTATTTT.

The chain recombines TRBV7-8 with TRBJ2-7; either TRBD1 or TRBD2 may supply D (6 bases each). CDR3 size: 14 residues. The V end lost 5 bases, the J end lost 4 bases, and 15 bases lay between the germline ends. The germline V gene encodes CDR1 SGHVS and CDR2 FQNEAQ. The CDR3 nucleotides are TGTGCCAGCAGCCCGGTGAGGGGGACTTACGAGCAGTACTTC. As protein: CASSPVRGTYEQYF.

The chain is built from TRBV6-5 and TRBJ1-1; D remains ambiguous. V was cut by 2 bases and J by 4 bases, with 11 bases left in between. Germline CDR1 and CDR2: MNHEY and SVGAGI. This CDR3 is 14 amino acids long. The CDR3 loop reads CASSYVGGSTEAFF. As DNA, the CDR3 is TGTGCCAGCAGTTACGTGGGAGGATCCACTGAAGCTTTCTTT.

This clonotype was picked up many times. The chain links TRBV4-1 to TRBJ1-1; D not certain. Germline CDR1 reads MGHRA; CDR2 reads YSYEKL. This CDR3 is built from 16 residues. Trimming removed 2 bases at V and 0 bases at J, with 13 bases between. CDR3 DNA: TGCGCCAGCAGCCAAACGCCCCCTTCGGTGAACACTGAAGCTTTCTTT. It yields the protein CASSQTPPSVNTEAFF.